The text below deals with one TCR beta chain. The trim removed 5 bases at V and 1 base at J, leaving 5 bases unmatched. The CDR3 totals 14 residues. The germline V gene encodes CDR1 SGHTA and CDR2 FQGNSA. The source of the sample is a study of blood T cell repertoires in COVID-19. Across the whole study: The United States, Italy and Spain were the sources of the acute and convalescent COVID-19 samples.

Clones were read by immunoSEQ multiplex PCR, and TCRdb kept only the in-frame ones, dropping some. The sample yields about 42,000 clones, roughly 90% seen once. The gene calls are TRBV7-2 and TRBJ2-7; 7 bases fit TRBD2. Sample: peripheral blood. This TCR was sampled from a human donor in a cohort sampled during active COVID-19. The CDR3 loop is CASSPSGGSYEQYF. DNA for the CDR3: TGTGCCAGCAGCCCCTCCGGGGGGTCCTACGAGCAGTACTTC.